The clone carrying this TCR beta chain showed up just once. Its antigen is unknown. Sequencing used immunoSEQ multiplex PCR; TCRdb keeps in-frame clones, though not all of them. The repertoire holds 25,000 to 35,000 clones, with 80% to 85% as singletons. The source of the sample is a study of blood T cell dynamics during melanoma immunotherapy. The study, taken as a whole, reports: Disease-control patients' PBMC repertoires became either more clonal or more diverse at W3.

Time point indicated: week 3, after first cycle of checkpoint inhibitor. Samples come from before therapy and from week 3 after the first blockade cycle. Apart from a couple of fast progressors, RECIST 1.1 response was judged 12 weeks post-infusion. The input for sequencing was blood, taken from a patient treated with checkpoint blockade. The TCR sequence derives from a human donor with melanoma.

CDR3 residues: CASPYEIGGVGEQYF. The CDR3 bases are TGTGCCAGTCCCTACGAGATTGGAGGGGTAGGCGAGCAGTACTTC. The V call is TRBV6-5, the J call TRBJ2-7; tentatively, D is TRBD2 (6 bases). This CDR3 comprises 15 residues. The V and J ends lost 9 bases and 6 bases respectively, with 24 bases between them. CDR1 and CDR2 (germline): MNHEY, SVGAGI.